The 8 T cell receptor beta chains below all came from one sample that was sequenced in a study of blood T cell repertoires in COVID-19. TCRdb's copy holds only in-frame clones and misses some; the assay was immunoSEQ multiplex PCR. The sample lists about 210,000 clones; around 83% were seen once. Sequences were obtained from peripheral blood. These TCRs come from a man aged 45-65 years with active or convalescent COVID-19.

Of note for this clone: This specimen includes other DNA sequences encoding the same CDR3. The chain carries TRBV30 and TRBJ2-7; perhaps TRBD2 as D (6 bases). Deletions cut 2 bases from V and 1 base from J, with 9 bases between. The CDR3 consists of 13 residues. Germline CDR1 is GTSNPN and CDR2 is SVGIG (reference sequence). CDR3 sequence (DNA): TGTGCCTGGAGTTTGGGGGGATCCTACGAGCAGTACTTC. This translates into CAWSLGGSYEQYF. The full variable domain, in which reference TRBV30 and TRBJ2-7 provide the parts outside the CDR3, is SQTIHQWPATLVQPVGSPLSLECTVEGTSNPNLYWYRQAAGRGLQLLFYSVGIGQISSEVPQNLSASRPQDRQFILSSKKLLLSDSGFYLCAWSLGGSYEQYFGPGTRLTVT.

The chain is built from TRBV7-2 and TRBJ2-5; maybe TRBD1 (5 bases). The germline gives CDR1 SGHTA, CDR2 FQGNSA. V lost 3 bases, J lost 4 bases, and 9 bases lay in between. CDR3 length equals 13 residues. DNA of the CDR3: TGTGCCAGCAGCTTCCAGGGAACAGAGACCCAGTACTTC. Protein product: CASSFQGTETQYF. Combining the CDR3 with reference TRBV7-2 and TRBJ2-5 gives the whole variable domain GAGVSQSPSNKVTEKGKDVELRCDPISGHTALYWYRQSLGQGLEFLIYFQGNSAPDKSGLPSDRFSAERTGGSVSTLTIQRTQQEDSAVYLCASSFQGTETQYFGPGTRLLVL.

The gene calls are TRBV7-2 and TRBJ2-3; unclear D gene. V shed 1 base and J shed 1 base, with 12 bases lying between them. The CDR3 is 16 amino acids. Per the germline V gene, CDR1 is SGHTA and CDR2 is FQGNSA. The CDR3 reads CASSLDLAGGTDTQYF. CDR3 sequence (DNA): TGTGCCAGCAGCTTAGATTTGGCAGGTGGCACAGATACGCAGTATTTT. The complete variable domain, with remaining parts taken from reference TRBV7-2 and TRBJ2-3, reads GAGVSQSPSNKVTEKGKDVELRCDPISGHTALYWYRQSLGQGLEFLIYFQGNSAPDKSGLPSDRFSAERTGGSVSTLTIQRTQQEDSAVYLCASSLDLAGGTDTQYFGPGTRLTVL.

J is TRBJ1-1 and V is TRBV6-5, with TRBD1 identical over 9 bases. CDR1 is MNHEY, CDR2 SVGAGI, per germline. J gave up 0 bases and V 6 bases, and 5 bases lay outside the gene matches. This CDR3 has 15 amino acids. CDR3 region: CASRRDRAMNTEAFF. The CDR3 DNA reads as TGTGCCAGCAGGCGGGACAGGGCCATGAACACTGAAGCTTTCTTT.

V usage is TRBV10-3 and J usage is TRBJ2-7; 9 nucleotides match TRBD2. The length of the CDR3 is 15 residues. Germline trimming cut 10 bases from V and 3 bases from J; bases unmatched to any gene: 13. Germline values: CDR1 ENHRY, CDR2 SYGVKD. CDR3 loop: CATSPLAGGDYEQYF. CDR3 in DNA: TGTGCCACCTCCCCTCTGGCGGGGGGGGACTACGAGCAGTACTTC.

The V gene is TRBV27, the J gene TRBJ1-2, with 10 bases that match TRBD1. The CDR3 sequence is 14 residues long. Germline V gene lookup returns CDR1 MNHEY and CDR2 SMNVEV (reference sequence). V was clipped by 5 bases and J by 3 bases; unmatched bases: 3. This CDR3 reads CASSTGTGDYGYTF. The CDR3 DNA is TGTGCCAGCAGTACGGGGACAGGGGACTATGGCTACACCTTC.

This chain uses TRBV11-3 with TRBJ2-1, with a tentative D call TRBD1 (5 bases). Germline V gene lookup returns CDR1 SGHNT and CDR2 YENEEA. The CDR3 runs 16 residues. V was clipped by 1 base and J by 3 bases, with 13 bases between them. The CDR3 spells CASSLGQGRGYNEQFF. CDR3 bases: TGTGCCAGCAGCTTAGGCCAGGGAAGGGGCTACAATGAGCAGTTCTTC. The whole variable domain, filled in from reference TRBV11-3 and TRBJ2-1, reads EAGVVQSPRYKIIEKKQPVAFWCNPISGHNTLYWYLQNLGQGPELLIRYENEEAVDDSQLPKDRFSAERLKGVDSTLKIQPAELGDSAVYLCASSLGQGRGYNEQFFGPGTRLTVL.

The V gene is TRBV11-2, the J gene TRBJ2-5; the D gene is possibly TRBD2 (6 bases). Germline lookup yields CDR1 SGHAT and CDR2 FQNNGV. The V and J ends lost 7 bases and 0 bases respectively, with 15 bases between them. The CDR3 is 15 residues long. CDR3 sequence (DNA): TGTGCCAGCACCACTAACGGGGGTTACCAAGAGACCCAGTACTTC. This translates into CASTTNGGYQETQYF.